This passage covers 20 T cell receptor beta chains from one sample sequenced in a study of blood T cell repertoires in COVID-19. Only in-frame clones appear in the TCRdb table, and some are missing; sequencing was by immunoSEQ multiplex PCR. The sample carries about 130,000 clones, 81% recorded once. Material for sequencing was peripheral blood. All receptors derive from a woman between 50 and 59 years old with acute or convalescent COVID-19.

The chain links TRBV19 to TRBJ1-6, with 8 bases fitting TRBD1. V was pared by 5 bases and J by 9 bases, with 9 bases of the junction left unmatched. Germline-derived CDR1 and CDR2 are LNHDA and SQIVND (reference sequence). The length of the CDR3 is 15 residues. In nucleotides, the CDR3 is TGTGCCAGTAGTCCTGAAGACAGGGGTAGTTCACCCCTCCACTTT. It codes for CASSPEDRGSSPLHF.

J is TRBJ2-1 and V is TRBV7-3, with 10 bases aligning to TRBD1. The CDR3 runs to 16 residues. CDR1 is SGHTA, CDR2 FQGTGA, per germline. Unmatched junction bases numbered 6, after V lost 3 bases and J lost 4 bases. The CDR3: CASSFSGTGVYNEQFF. CDR3 in DNA: TGTGCCAGCAGCTTCTCCGGGACAGGGGTTTACAATGAGCAGTTCTTC.

This clone was picked up a small number of times. This rearrangement joins TRBV19 to TRBJ1-2, with D maybe TRBD1 (5 bases). This CDR3 has 15 residues. Trimming stripped 6 bases from V and 8 bases from J, with 22 bases between. Germline CDR1 LNHDA, CDR2 SQIVND (reference sequence). The CDR3 spells CASSLNQGLARGYTF. The CDR3 nucleotides are TGTGCCAGTAGCCTTAATCAGGGACTGGCCAGAGGCTACACCTTC.

The V and J genes are TRBV27 and TRBJ1-1; D call uncertain. CDR3 length: 13 residues. Germline CDR1 and CDR2: MNHEY and SMNVEV (reference sequence). V lost 2 bases and J 4 bases, leaving 8 bases between the germline ends. As DNA, the CDR3 is TGTGCCAGCAGTTTAATGCGGGGCACTGAAGCTTTCTTT. This gives the protein CASSLMRGTEAFF.

The rearrangement joins TRBV7-2 to TRBJ1-3, with D uncertain. Germline V gene sequence: CDR1 SGHTA, CDR2 FQGNSA. CDR3 length: 18 residues. Trimming took 4 bases from V and 0 from J, leaving 19 bases between them. The CDR3 region has the DNA TGTGCCAGCAGCTGGAGGACGGCCCCCCACCTCTCTGGAAACACCATATATTTT. Protein product: CASSWRTAPHLSGNTIYF.

The chain combines TRBV20-1 with TRBJ2-1; D is unresolved. The CDR3 totals 15 residues. Trimming left V 3 bases short and J 4 bases short, with 16 bases between. In germline, CDR1 is DFQATT, CDR2 SNEGSKA (reference sequence). Written as DNA, the CDR3 is TGCAGTGCTAGTAGTGAAGCGTCTCCATACAATGAGCAGTTCTTC. It is translated as CSASSEASPYNEQFF.

The V gene is TRBV5-4, the J gene TRBJ2-3; 10 positions agree with TRBD2. Germline values: CDR1 SGHNT, CDR2 YYREEE (reference sequence). The V segment lost 2 bases and the J segment 5 bases; nucleotides outside the gene matches: 5. The CDR3 contains 15 residues. The CDR3 nucleotides read TGTGCCAGCAGCTTCCAGCGGGGGGGGGTAGATACGCAGTATTTT. It translates to CASSFQRGGVDTQYF.

This clone was seen once. V usage is TRBV9 and J usage is TRBJ2-3; 7 positions match TRBD2. The CDR3 runs 16 residues. Trimming removed 4 bases from V and 0 bases from J; junction bases left unmatched: 8. The germline CDR1 and CDR2 sequences are SGDLS and YYNGEE. CDR3 DNA: TGTGCCAGCAGCACAACGGGTAGCGGGAGCACAGATACGCAGTATTTT. Translation: CASSTTGSGSTDTQYF.

The chain has TRBV6-6 and TRBJ2-3; 10 bases match TRBD1. The germline V gene encodes CDR1 MNHNY and CDR2 SVGAGI (reference sequence). The CDR3 contains 14 residues. Germline trimming cut 8 bases from V and 6 bases from J; bases unmatched to any gene: 8. The CDR3 region has the DNA TGTGCCAGCCTAAGACAGGGGGCAGGGGATACGCAGTATTTT. Amino acid sequence: CASLRQGAGDTQYF.

This clone was found once. The chain links TRBV10-2 to TRBJ2-7; 7 nucleotides match TRBD2. The CDR3 sequence is 13 residues long. V gave up 8 bases and J gave up 4 bases; unmatched junction bases: 8. Germline CDR1 and CDR2: WSHSY and SAAADI. In nucleotides, the CDR3 is TGCGCCAGCCGCCGGGGGGTTGGATACGAGCAGTACTTC. Translating gives CASRRGVGYEQYF.

This clone appeared once. V usage is TRBV5-5 and J usage is TRBJ1-5; a weak D match, TRBD1 (5 bases). Between the trimmed V and J ends, which lost 1 base and 6 bases, there was a span of 8 bases. The CDR3 covers 13 residues. Germline loops: CDR1 SGHKS, CDR2 YYEKEE (reference sequence). The CDR3: CASSLFGGQPQHF. CDR3 nucleotide sequence: TGTGCCAGCAGCTTGTTCGGGGGTCAGCCCCAGCATTTT.

This rearrangement joins TRBV6-5 to TRBJ2-5; TRBD2 agrees at 7 bases. The germline V gene encodes CDR1 MNHEY and CDR2 SVGAGI. With V trimmed by 9 bases and J by 2 bases, 9 bases remained unmatched. The CDR3 length is 14 residues. The CDR3 protein is CASSQSGTQETQYF. The CDR3 nucleotides read TGTGCCAGTTCTCAAAGCGGGACTCAAGAGACCCAGTACTTC.

The rearrangement uses TRBV10-1 and TRBJ2-3, with 9 bases that match TRBD2. From germline, CDR1 is WNHNN and CDR2 SYGVQD (reference sequence). After removal of 5 bases from V and 0 bases from J, the junction contained 6 bases not matched to a gene. The CDR3 is 16 residues long. CDR3 sequence (DNA): TGCGCCAGCAGTCCCTTAGCGGGGGCCAGCACAGATACGCAGTATTTT. Its protein is CASSPLAGASTDTQYF.

V gene TRBV29-1 combines with J gene TRBJ1-1; D gene unclear. V dropped 4 bases and J dropped 11 bases, with 17 bases sitting between them. CDR3 length: 12 amino acids. Germline-derived CDR1 and CDR2 are SQVTM and ANQGSEA. CDR3 DNA: TGCAGCGTTGGAGAGGGTTCAGGCGTGGCTTTCTTT. The encoded protein is CSVGEGSGVAFF.

This clone was seen a single time. The chain combines TRBV5-1 with TRBJ1-1, with 7 positions matching TRBD1. The V gene's germline CDR1 is SGHRS and CDR2 YFSETQ. The CDR3 is 15 amino acids. V lost 6 bases and J lost 0; bases outside the gene matches: 8. The CDR3 DNA is TGCGCCAGCACCCCAACACAGGGGATGAACACTGAAGCTTTCTTT. Its protein is CASTPTQGMNTEAFF.

The chain joins TRBV11-2 to TRBJ2-2, with 9 bases lining up with TRBD2. Looked up from germline, CDR1 is SGHAT and CDR2 is FQNNGV. The CDR3 has 17 amino acids. V shed 5 bases and J 3 bases; nucleotides not matched to a gene: 10. In DNA form, the CDR3 reads TGTGCCAGCAGCCCACCACCGGGACTAGCTTACACCGGGGAGCTGTTTTTT. Its translation: CASSPPPGLAYTGELFF.

This sequence joins TRBV5-1 and TRBJ1-1, with TRBD1 matching over 9 bases. Germline-derived CDR1 and CDR2 are SGHRS and YFSETQ. This CDR3 is built from 15 residues. V shed 3 bases and J 5 bases; nucleotides not matched to a gene: 8. The CDR3 region is CASSSIRTGETEAFF. DNA for the CDR3: TGCGCCAGCAGCTCCATCCGGACAGGGGAAACTGAAGCTTTCTTT.

The DNA for the CDR3 is TGTGCCAGCTCACCTTACCGGGACACATCTAACTATGGCTACACCTTC. The encoded protein is CASSPYRDTSNYGYTF. This chain uses TRBV18 with TRBJ1-2, with D maybe TRBD1 (6 bases). This CDR3 is 16 amino acids long. Germline V CDR1 and CDR2: KGHSH, LQKENI. V was clipped by 3 bases and J by 0 bases, with 14 bases between them. The variable domain in full, with the rest retrieved from reference TRBV18 and TRBJ1-2, is NAGVMQNPRHLVRRRGQEARLRCSPMKGHSHVYWYRQLPEEGLKFMVYLQKENIIDESGMPKERFSAEFPKEGPSILRIQQVVRGDSAAYFCASSPYRDTSNYGYTFGSGTRLTVV.

This clone was counted only a few times. V gene TRBV6-1 combines with J gene TRBJ1-1; D is perhaps TRBD1 (6 bases). CDR1 and CDR2 from the germline V gene are MNHNS and SASEGT. Trimming shortened V by 3 bases and J by 0 bases, and 8 bases separated the two germline ends. The CDR3 extends over 14 amino acids. The CDR3 region is CASSDRGMNTEAFF. In DNA, the CDR3 is TGTGCCAGCAGTGACAGGGGTATGAACACTGAAGCTTTCTTT.

This clone was detected once. This chain connects TRBV5-8 to TRBJ1-3; TRBD1 is a possible D gene (5 bases). Trimming stripped 2 bases from V and 0 bases from J, with 12 bases between. Germline lookup yields CDR1 SGHTS and CDR2 YDEGEE. The CDR3 loop spans 16 amino acids. The CDR3 reads CASSFYRSYSGNTIYF. DNA of the CDR3: TGTGCCAGCAGCTTTTACAGGTCCTACTCTGGAAACACCATATATTTT.